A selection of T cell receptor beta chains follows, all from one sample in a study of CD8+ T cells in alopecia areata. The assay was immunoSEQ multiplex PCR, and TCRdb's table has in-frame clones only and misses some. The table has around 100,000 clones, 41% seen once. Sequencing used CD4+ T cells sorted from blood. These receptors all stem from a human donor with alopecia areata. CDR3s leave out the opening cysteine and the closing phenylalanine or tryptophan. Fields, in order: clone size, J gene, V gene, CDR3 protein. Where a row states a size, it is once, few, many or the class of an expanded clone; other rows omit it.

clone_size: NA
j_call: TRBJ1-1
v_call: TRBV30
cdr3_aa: AADKRVNTEAF

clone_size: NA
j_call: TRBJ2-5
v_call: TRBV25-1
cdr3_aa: ASSVGTGIQTQY

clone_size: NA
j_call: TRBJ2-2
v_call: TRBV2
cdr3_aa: ASSSANTGELF

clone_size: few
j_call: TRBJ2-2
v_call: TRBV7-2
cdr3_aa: ASSSTDRNTGELF

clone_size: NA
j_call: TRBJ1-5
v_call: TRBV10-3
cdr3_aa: AISESQGWQPQH

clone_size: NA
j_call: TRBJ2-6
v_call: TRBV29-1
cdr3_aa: SARNRGRGGANVLT

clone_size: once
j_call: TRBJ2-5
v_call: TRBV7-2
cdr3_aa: ASSDHKTQY

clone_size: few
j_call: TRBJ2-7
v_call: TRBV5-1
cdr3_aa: ASSLGRGSSGSYEQY

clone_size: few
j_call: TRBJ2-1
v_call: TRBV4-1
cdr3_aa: ASSQPAGVNEQF

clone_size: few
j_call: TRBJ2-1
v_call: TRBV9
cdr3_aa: ASSVFPDNEQF

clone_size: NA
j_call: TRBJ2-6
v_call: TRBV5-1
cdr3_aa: ASSSAGGANVLT

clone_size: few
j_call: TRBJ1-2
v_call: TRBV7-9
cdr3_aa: ASSRTGPTYGYT

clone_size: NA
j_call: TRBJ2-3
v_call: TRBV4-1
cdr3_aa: ASSQGSVHERTDTQY

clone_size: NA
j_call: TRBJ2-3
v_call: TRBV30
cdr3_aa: AWSLRLAVTDTQY

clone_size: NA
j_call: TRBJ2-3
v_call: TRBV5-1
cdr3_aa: ASGDQASTDTQY

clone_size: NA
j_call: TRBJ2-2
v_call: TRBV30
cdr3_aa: AWETSGDYLNTGELF

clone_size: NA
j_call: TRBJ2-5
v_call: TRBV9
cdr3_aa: ASSERDTGGNQETQY

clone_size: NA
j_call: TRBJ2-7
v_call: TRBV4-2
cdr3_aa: ASSQDRGRYEQY

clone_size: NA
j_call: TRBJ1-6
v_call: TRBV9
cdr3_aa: ASSVAGRDSPLH

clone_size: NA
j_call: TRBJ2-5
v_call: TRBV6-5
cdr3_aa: ASSSEAGVRETQY

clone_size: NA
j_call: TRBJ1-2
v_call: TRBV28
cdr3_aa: ASSRYFRDSYGYT

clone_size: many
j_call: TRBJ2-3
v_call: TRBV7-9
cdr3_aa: ASSVSGNTDTQY

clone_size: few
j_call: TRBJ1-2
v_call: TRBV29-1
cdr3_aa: SVEEGQGGYYGYT

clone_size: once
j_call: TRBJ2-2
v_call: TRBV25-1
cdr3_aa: ASSAPANTGELF

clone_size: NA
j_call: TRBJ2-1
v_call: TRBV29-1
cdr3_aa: SVREGSNEQF

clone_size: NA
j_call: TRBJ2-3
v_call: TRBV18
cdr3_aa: ASSPLGGGPDTQY

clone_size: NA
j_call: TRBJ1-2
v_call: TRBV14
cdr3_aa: ASSPTVSGYT

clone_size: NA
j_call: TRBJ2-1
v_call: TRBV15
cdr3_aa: ATSWTSGGPYNEQF

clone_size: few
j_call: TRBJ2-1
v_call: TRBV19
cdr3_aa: ASTVDGAYNEQF